The 16 T cell receptor beta chains in this list originate from one sample, sequenced in a study of cytomegalovirus exposure and HLA in healthy donors. Primers: 60 Vbeta forward and 13 Jbeta reverse. The method was immunoSEQ multiplex PCR; TCRdb's version includes in-frame clones alone and lacks a portion of them. The data hold 150,000 to 200,000 clones, with roughly 75% observed a single time. The sequenced sample was PBMCs. These receptors all come from a man aged 35 to 55 in good health and CMV-seronegative.

This chain joins TRBV10-3 and TRBJ1-5; D not resolved. Germline loops: CDR1 ENHRY, CDR2 SYGVKD. The CDR3 length is 12 residues. Trimming stripped 6 bases from V and 1 base from J, with 4 bases between. CDR3 nucleotide sequence: TGTGCCATCAGCTCCAGCAATCAGCCCCAGCATTTT. Its protein is CAISSSNQPQHF.

The V gene is TRBV9, the J gene TRBJ2-3; 12 nucleotides align to TRBD2. This CDR3 region has 16 residues. Germline-derived CDR1 and CDR2 are SGDLS and YYNGEE. Trimming cost V 0 bases and J 7 bases; bases outside gene matches: 6. The CDR3 loop reads CASSVGTSGGSYTQYF. The CDR3 nucleotides read TGTGCCAGCAGCGTAGGTACTAGCGGGGGGAGTTATACGCAGTATTTT.

This clone was seen once. The V and J genes are TRBV7-2 and TRBJ1-1; 7 bases fit TRBD1. The CDR3 consists of 14 residues. CDR1 is SGHTA, CDR2 FQGNSA, per germline. V dropped 4 bases and J dropped 5; count of bases not matched to a gene: 7. CDR3 in DNA: TGTGCCAGCAGCTCAGGGGGGTCCAAGACTGAAGCTTTCTTT. This gives the protein CASSSGGSKTEAFF. Based on the CDR3 plus reference TRBV7-2 and TRBJ1-1, the full variable domain is GAGVSQSPSNKVTEKGKDVELRCDPISGHTALYWYRQSLGQGLEFLIYFQGNSAPDKSGLPSDRFSAERTGGSVSTLTIQRTQQEDSAVYLCASSSGGSKTEAFFGQGTRLTVV.

This chain links TRBV9 with TRBJ2-1, with D possibly being TRBD2 (5 bases). The V gene's germline CDR1 is SGDLS and CDR2 YYNGEE. This CDR3 region has 13 residues. V shed 0 bases and J shed 9 bases, with 10 bases lying between them. CDR3 DNA: TGTGCCAGCAGCGTAGTCGGGGAAACTGAGCAGTTCTTC. Protein product: CASSVVGETEQFF.

The chain couples TRBV14 to TRBJ1-1, with D hard to call. V was shortened by 3 bases and J by 7 bases, with 6 bases between the two germline ends. The CDR3 is made up of 11 amino acids. Germline values: CDR1 SGHDN, CDR2 FVKESK. The CDR3 sequence: CASSQYSEAFF. The CDR3 DNA reads as TGTGCCAGCAGCCAGTACAGTGAAGCTTTCTTT.

In regard to this clone: This specimen includes other DNA sequences encoding the same CDR3. V and J are TRBV4-1 and TRBJ1-3, with TRBD1 matching 7 bases. J gave up 0 bases and V 4 bases, and 3 bases lay outside the gene matches. Germline V gene data show CDR1 as MGHRA and CDR2 as YSYEKL. The CDR3 extends over 15 amino acids. The CDR3, as DNA: TGCGCCAGCAGCCCGGGACAGTCCTCTGGAAACACCATATATTTT. Protein: CASSPGQSSGNTIYF.

This clone is a singleton in its sample. This CDR3 reads CASRSAIGDYGYTF. The CDR3 DNA reads as TGTGCCAGCAGGTCGGCTATAGGGGACTATGGCTACACCTTC. The chain has TRBV5-4 and TRBJ1-2; possible D gene TRBD1, 5 bases. This CDR3 has 14 amino acids. From germline, CDR1 is SGHNT and CDR2 YYREEE (reference sequence). V was cut by 5 bases and J by 3 bases, with 14 bases left in between.

This clone was observed a single time. This chain connects TRBV4-1 to TRBJ1-2; D is perhaps TRBD1 (6 bases). The CDR3 length is 14 residues. Per germline, CDR1 MGHRA and CDR2 YSYEKL. The ends were cut back, 2 bases at V and 2 bases at J, with 9 bases in the middle. The CDR3 DNA reads as TGCGCCAGCAGCCAACCAGGGGCGAACTATGGCTACACCTTC. It codes for CASSQPGANYGYTF.

The genes are TRBV7-9 and TRBJ1-4; a possible D gene is TRBD1 (6 bases). CDR3 length: 14 residues. In germline, CDR1 is SEHNR, CDR2 FQNEAQ (reference sequence). V lost 5 bases, J lost 5 bases, and 12 bases lay in between. CDR3 DNA: TGTGCCAGCAGCCGGGGGGCGGGGAATGAAAAACTGTTTTTT. Translation: CASSRGAGNEKLFF.

This clone has only a few counts. V usage is TRBV13 and J usage is TRBJ2-7; no reliable D call. CDR3 length: 13 amino acids. V lost 4 bases and J 5 bases, leaving 12 bases between the germline ends. In germline, CDR1 is PRHDT, CDR2 FYEKMQ (reference sequence). For the CDR3, the DNA is TGTGCCAGCAGCTCCCGCAGGTCCCACGAGCAGTACTTC. Translating gives CASSSRRSHEQYF. Full variable domain (outside the CDR3, taken from reference TRBV13 and TRBJ2-7): AAGVIQSPRHLIKEKRETATLKCYPIPRHDTVYWYQQGPGQDPQFLISFYEKMQSDKGSIPDRFSAQQFSDYHSELNMSSLELGDSALYFCASSSRRSHEQYFGPGTRLTVT.

This clone was found once. V usage is TRBV19 and J usage is TRBJ1-5; possibly TRBD1 for D (5 bases). Germline CDR1 is LNHDA and CDR2 is SQIVND (reference sequence). The CDR3 runs 14 residues. Trimming stripped 5 bases from V and 4 bases from J, with 12 bases between. The CDR3 sequence: CASSYKQANQPQHF. CDR3 DNA: TGTGCCAGTAGTTATAAACAGGCTAATCAGCCCCAGCATTTT.

The chain carries TRBV30 and TRBJ1-2; 10 bases map to TRBD1. The CDR3 is 13 residues long. From germline, CDR1 is GTSNPN and CDR2 SVGIG (reference sequence). The V and J ends lost 7 bases and 4 bases, in that order; junction bases with no gene match: 6. CDR3 bases: TGTGCCTTCAGCCGGGACAGGGGCTATGGCTACACCTTC. Its translation: CAFSRDRGYGYTF.

This chain links TRBV11-2 with TRBJ1-5, with TRBD1 matching 8 bases. The CDR3 extends over 17 amino acids. The V segment lost 3 bases and the J segment 5 bases; nucleotides outside the gene matches: 12. CDR1 is SGHAT, CDR2 FQNNGV, per germline. CDR3 loop: CASSFKQGAKQDQPQHF. The CDR3, as DNA: TGTGCCAGCAGCTTCAAGCAGGGGGCTAAACAAGATCAGCCCCAGCATTTT.

The chain is built from TRBV11-2 and TRBJ2-3; 7 nucleotides align to TRBD1. The length of the CDR3 is 14 residues. The trim removed 8 bases at V and 3 bases at J, leaving 8 bases unmatched. Germline V gives CDR1 SGHAT, CDR2 FQNNGV. CDR3: CASSVGGLTDTQYF. CDR3 bases: TGTGCCAGCTCCGTAGGGGGCTTAACAGATACGCAGTATTTT.

The chain carries TRBV18 and TRBJ1-5, with D perhaps TRBD1 (5 bases). The CDR3 covers 14 residues. V lost 5 bases and J lost 3, with 11 bases in between. Germline V gene lookup returns CDR1 KGHSH and CDR2 LQKENI. The DNA for the CDR3 is TGTGCCAGCTCATGGGGGGGAGACAATCAGCCCCAGCATTTT. Protein product: CASSWGGDNQPQHF.

The V and J genes are TRBV4-2 and TRBJ2-7; 7 nucleotides agree with TRBD2. Germline-derived CDR1 and CDR2 are LGHNA and YNFKEQ. The V gene end was trimmed by 0 bases and the J gene end by 2 bases; junction bases not matched to a gene: 4. The CDR3 covers 15 residues. The CDR3 region has the DNA TGTGCCAGCAGCCAAGATAGAGCGGGAACCTACGAGCAGTACTTC. It encodes CASSQDRAGTYEQYF.